This T cell receptor (beta chain) is drawn from a study of monozygotic twins with cystic fibrosis. About the study: Libraries were built from approximately 3 micrograms of fragmented DNA using around 14 PCR cycles. Study results and limitations: Unrelated CF individuals shared fewer identical clonotypes than monozygotic CF twins. In 13 of 16 pairs, V gene usage was closest to the co-twin's.

The CDR3 loop spans 15 amino acids. Germline V lookup: CDR1 SGHRS, CDR2 YFSETQ. V shed 0 bases, J shed 3 bases, and the junction held 3 bases outside the gene matches. This table comes from immunoSEQ multiplex PCR, and its TCRdb copy is limited to in-frame clones, with some not included. This sample carries around 35,000 clones, 75% to 90% of them seen once, and the ten largest clones take roughly 1.5%. About this clone: Antigen: not known.

The chain uses TRBV5-1 and TRBJ2-1; TRBD1 aligns across 7 bases. The sequencing input was blood. The clonotype originates from a girl aged 2-10 years with cystic fibrosis. This chain's CDR3 is CASSLDGTDYNEQFF. The CDR3, as DNA: TGCGCCAGCAGCTTGGACGGGACAGACTACAATGAGCAGTTCTTC.